Listed below are T cell receptor beta chains from one sample, sequenced in a study of breast tumors, draining lymph nodes, adjacent tissues. TCRdb reprocessed the multiplex PCR reads via MiXCR and lists one record per CDR3 protein. The sample has approximately 230,000 distinct CDR3 sequences, around 34% seen once; the top ten hold 3% to 4%. The material sequenced was axillary lymph node tissue. The receptors were sampled from a female donor with breast cancer. Some clones in this sample may be carry-over from other donors' samples. CDR3s include the opening cysteine and the closing phenylalanine or tryptophan. Each record gives: D gene, clone size, V gene, J gene, CDR3 protein, CDR3 DNA. A D gene is named only where the DNA matches it firmly. A row's size may be missing; if present it is once, few, many or a size class.

D: .; size: many; V: TRBV7-8; J: TRBJ2-7; CDR3: CASSLGRNLGYEQYF; DNA: TGTGCCAGCAGCTTAGGACGGAATCTGGGGTACGAGCAGTACTTC
D: TRBD2; size: many; V: TRBV12-3/TRBV12-4; J: TRBJ2-1; CDR3: CASSFGGGDGSYNEQFF; DNA: TGTGCCAGCAGTTTCGGCGGGGGGGACGGCTCCTACAATGAGCAGTTCTTC
D: TRBD1; size: .; V: TRBV10-3; J: TRBJ1-6; CDR3: CAISESTGTGGNSPLHF; DNA: TGTGCCATCAGTGAGTCGACGGGGACAGGGGGGAATTCACCCCTCCACTTT
D: .; size: .; V: TRBV2; J: TRBJ1-5; CDR3: CASRAGQYNQPQHF; DNA: TGTGCCAGCAGGGCCGGACAGTACAATCAGCCCCAGCATTTT
D: .; size: few; V: TRBV27; J: TRBJ2-7; CDR3: CASSRGTTTYEQYF; DNA: TGTGCCAGCAGTCGGGGGACGACAACCTACGAGCAGTACTTC
D: TRBD1; size: many; V: TRBV5-1; J: TRBJ1-2; CDR3: CASSSGQGDGYTF; DNA: TGCGCCAGCAGCTCGGGACAGGGGGATGGCTACACCTTC
D: TRBD2; size: .; V: TRBV10-3; J: TRBJ2-5; CDR3: CATGDYGLAGAQETQYF; DNA: TGTGCCACCGGGGACTATGGACTAGCGGGGGCTCAAGAGACCCAGTACTTC
D: .; size: many; V: TRBV25-1; J: TRBJ2-7; CDR3: CATADRAPYEQYF; DNA: TGTGCCACGGCGGACCGTGCGCCCTACGAGCAGTACTTC
D: .; size: .; V: TRBV20-1; J: TRBJ2-7; CDR3: CSAREYLASLNEQYF; DNA: TGCAGTGCTAGAGAATATTTAGCGAGTCTCAACGAGCAGTACTTC
D: TRBD1; size: many; V: TRBV3-1; J: TRBJ2-1; CDR3: CASSLDRVNEQFF; DNA: TGTGCCAGCAGCTTGGACAGGGTCAATGAGCAGTTCTTC
D: TRBD1; size: .; V: TRBV20-1; J: TRBJ1-5; CDR3: CSAAGTANQPQHF; DNA: TGCAGTGCAGCCGGGACAGCCAATCAGCCCCAGCATTTT
D: .; size: once; V: TRBV19; J: TRBJ1-2; CDR3: CASSLSSTGQTKGGYTF; DNA: TGTGCCAGTAGTCTCTCATCTACAGGGCAGACTAAGGGTGGCTACACCTTC
D: .; size: .; V: TRBV7-8; J: TRBJ2-1; CDR3: CASGIAVRGNEQFF; DNA: TGTGCCAGCGGAATAGCGGTCAGGGGCAATGAGCAGTTCTTC
D: TRBD1; size: many; V: TRBV5-5; J: TRBJ1-3; CDR3: CASSQTGAGNTIYF; DNA: TGTGCCAGCTCTCAGACAGGGGCCGGAAACACCATATATTTT
D: TRBD2; size: many; V: TRBV9; J: TRBJ2-2; CDR3: CASSTGLAWANTGELFF; DNA: TGTGCCAGCAGCACGGGACTAGCTTGGGCGAACACCGGGGAGCTGTTTTTT
D: .; size: .; V: TRBV18; J: TRBJ1-5; CDR3: CASSTRVAGHSNQPQHF; DNA: TGTGCCAGCTCGACCAGAGTCGCAGGGCATAGCAATCAGCCCCAGCATTTT